The 2 T cell receptor beta chains in this list originate from one sample, sequenced in a study of T cells after yellow fever vaccination. One entry per CDR3 protein results from TCRdb running MiXCR on the 5' RACE reads. In the table there are more than 90,000 distinct CDR3 sequences, around 6.7% of which are singletons. Sequenced material: CD4+ T cells sorted from PBMCs, taken 45 days after the first yellow fever vaccination. Source of these receptors: a man aged 18 to 29 who received the YFV17D yellow fever vaccine.

This clonotype was counted ten times or more. The rearrangement joins TRBV18 to TRBJ1-1; D is possibly TRBD1 (5 bases). Between the trimmed V and J ends, which lost 0 bases and 1 base, there was a span of 12 bases. The germline CDR1 and CDR2 sequences are KGHSH and LQKENI. The CDR3 sequence is 16 residues long. The CDR3 DNA reads TGTGCCAGCTCACCACCGGTGCAGGGACCGAACACTGAAGCTTTCTTT. Translated, it gives CASSPPVQGPNTEAFF.

This clonotype was seen repeatedly, ten times or more. CDR3 amino acids: CASSLRIGRGGLVDIQYF. CDR3 in DNA: TGTGCCAGCAGTTTACGAATCGGGCGGGGGGGTCTTGTCGACATTCAGTACTTC. This sequence joins TRBV27 and TRBJ2-4, with 9 bases identical to TRBD2. CDR3 length: 18 amino acids. J was trimmed by 8 bases and V by 2 bases; bases with no gene match: 16. Germline V gene data show CDR1 as MNHEY and CDR2 as SMNVEV (reference sequence).